These T cell receptor beta chains were read from a single sample in a study of blood T cells in healthy people across ages. TCRdb re-analysed the 5' RACE reads in MiXCR, keeping a single row per CDR3 protein. This repertoire shows hundreds of thousands of distinct CDR3 sequences, around 21% found once; its top ten account for 3.5% to 4%. Material for sequencing was blood. The source is a man aged 70 or older in good health. The CDR3 runs from the conserved cysteine through the conserved F or W. Fields, in order: J gene, D gene, V gene, clone size, CDR3 protein, CDR3 DNA. The D gene is left open where the match is weak. Where a row states a size, it is once, few, many or the class of an expanded clone; other rows omit it.

J gene: TRBJ1-1; D gene: -; V gene: TRBV6-6; clone size: -; CDR3 protein: CASSSRQVLSTEAFF; CDR3 DNA: TGTGCCAGCAGTTCCCGACAGGTACTGAGCACTGAAGCTTTCTTT
J gene: TRBJ2-7; D gene: -; V gene: TRBV7-2; clone size: few; CDR3 protein: CASSLVRTGQSYEQYF; CDR3 DNA: TGTGCCAGCAGCTTAGTGCGGACGGGACAATCCTACGAGCAGTACTTC
J gene: TRBJ1-1; D gene: -; V gene: TRBV18; clone size: -; CDR3 protein: CASSGLGTQTEAFF; CDR3 DNA: TGTGCCAGCTCAGGTTTGGGCACTCAAACTGAAGCTTTCTTT
J gene: TRBJ2-5; D gene: -; V gene: TRBV4-1; clone size: -; CDR3 protein: CASSRQGFETQYF; CDR3 DNA: TGCGCCAGCAGCCGCCAGGGTTTCGAGACCCAGTACTTC
J gene: TRBJ2-7; D gene: -; V gene: TRBV28; clone size: -; CDR3 protein: CATQPRTPYEQYF; CDR3 DNA: TGTGCCACCCAGCCTCGGACACCATACGAGCAGTACTTC
J gene: TRBJ1-1; D gene: -; V gene: TRBV6-5; clone size: few; CDR3 protein: CASSRGVEAFF; CDR3 DNA: TGTGCCAGCAGTCGGGGGGTTGAAGCTTTCTTT
J gene: TRBJ2-5; D gene: -; V gene: TRBV20-1; clone size: many; CDR3 protein: CSARGGEETQYF; CDR3 DNA: TGCAGCGCCCGGGGTGGGGAAGAGACCCAGTACTTC
J gene: TRBJ2-2; D gene: TRBD2; V gene: TRBV30; clone size: few; CDR3 protein: CAWTGLAGGRITGELFF; CDR3 DNA: TGTGCCTGGACCGGACTAGCGGGAGGGCGTATCACCGGGGAGCTGTTTTTT
J gene: TRBJ2-5; D gene: -; V gene: TRBV29-1; clone size: many; CDR3 protein: CSAVQDQETQYF; CDR3 DNA: TGCAGCGCCGTCCAAGACCAAGAGACCCAGTACTTC
J gene: TRBJ2-1; D gene: -; V gene: TRBV7-2; clone size: few; CDR3 protein: CASSRGQGRSYNEQFF; CDR3 DNA: TGTGCCAGCAGCCGGGGGCAGGGGAGGTCCTACAATGAGCAGTTCTTC
J gene: TRBJ2-3; D gene: -; V gene: TRBV6-2/TRBV6-3; clone size: -; CDR3 protein: CASSYRERGTDTQYF; CDR3 DNA: TGTGCCAGCAGTTACAGGGAGCGGGGCACAGATACGCAGTATTTT
J gene: TRBJ2-5; D gene: -; V gene: TRBV10-3; clone size: -; CDR3 protein: CAISDGPETQYF; CDR3 DNA: TGTGCCATCAGTGACGGGCCAGAGACCCAGTACTTC
J gene: TRBJ2-5; D gene: -; V gene: TRBV29-1; clone size: -; CDR3 protein: CSVELRAGSQETQYF; CDR3 DNA: TGCAGCGTTGAACTGAGGGCAGGCAGCCAAGAGACCCAGTACTTC
J gene: TRBJ2-4; D gene: -; V gene: TRBV6-2/TRBV6-3; clone size: -; CDR3 protein: CASSDPNRVIQYF; CDR3 DNA: TGTGCCAGCTCAGACCCGAACCGGGTCATTCAGTACTTC
J gene: TRBJ1-4; D gene: -; V gene: TRBV21-1; clone size: few; CDR3 protein: CASSKKFQGPNEKLFF; CDR3 DNA: TGTGCCAGCAGCAAAAAATTCCAGGGACCTAATGAAAAACTGTTTTTT
J gene: TRBJ2-1; D gene: -; V gene: TRBV7-9; clone size: few; CDR3 protein: CASSPPEQFF; CDR3 DNA: TGTGCCAGCAGCCCCCCCGAGCAGTTCTTC
J gene: TRBJ1-4; D gene: -; V gene: TRBV5-1; clone size: -; CDR3 protein: CASSLAGARREKLFF; CDR3 DNA: TGCGCCAGCAGCTTGGCCGGAGCACGCAGGGAAAAACTGTTTTTT
J gene: TRBJ2-1; D gene: TRBD2; V gene: TRBV20-1; clone size: -; CDR3 protein: CSARTSGRVNEQFF; CDR3 DNA: TGCAGTGCTCGGACTAGCGGGAGGGTCAATGAGCAGTTCTTC
J gene: TRBJ2-4; D gene: TRBD1; V gene: TRBV7-8; clone size: few; CDR3 protein: CASSLGTGGVGLAKNIQYF; CDR3 DNA: TGTGCCAGCAGCTTAGGGACAGGGGGCGTTGGGTTGGCCAAAAACATTCAGTACTTC
J gene: TRBJ2-1; D gene: -; V gene: TRBV29-1; clone size: few; CDR3 protein: CSVEVVEVYNEQFF; CDR3 DNA: TGCAGCGTTGAAGTGGTAGAGGTCTACAATGAGCAGTTCTTC
J gene: TRBJ2-2; D gene: -; V gene: TRBV15; clone size: -; CDR3 protein: CATSRFATGELFF; CDR3 DNA: TGTGCCACCAGCAGGTTTGCCACCGGGGAGCTGTTTTTT
J gene: TRBJ2-1; D gene: TRBD1; V gene: TRBV18; clone size: few; CDR3 protein: CASSPIFGTGDSYNEQFF; CDR3 DNA: TGTGCCAGCTCACCCATTTTCGGGACAGGGGATTCCTACAATGAGCAGTTCTTC
J gene: TRBJ2-7; D gene: -; V gene: TRBV5-1; clone size: few; CDR3 protein: CASSLNSFYEQYF; CDR3 DNA: TGCGCCAGCAGCTTGAACAGTTTCTACGAGCAGTACTTC
J gene: TRBJ2-1; D gene: TRBD1; V gene: TRBV10-3; clone size: -; CDR3 protein: CAISDDRGYNEQFF; CDR3 DNA: TGTGCCATCAGTGACGACAGGGGTTACAATGAGCAGTTCTTC
J gene: TRBJ2-5; D gene: TRBD1; V gene: TRBV9; clone size: -; CDR3 protein: CASSLLQGDGVETQYF; CDR3 DNA: TGTGCCAGCAGCCTGCTACAGGGGGACGGGGTAGAGACCCAGTACTTC
J gene: TRBJ2-5; D gene: -; V gene: TRBV7-9; clone size: -; CDR3 protein: CASSLAAFGEETQYF; CDR3 DNA: TGTGCCAGCAGCTTAGCCGCCTTCGGGGAAGAGACCCAGTACTTC
J gene: TRBJ2-5; D gene: -; V gene: TRBV29-1; clone size: -; CDR3 protein: CSVETGKEETQYF; CDR3 DNA: TGCAGCGTTGAAACAGGGAAGGAAGAGACCCAGTACTTC
J gene: TRBJ1-1; D gene: TRBD1; V gene: TRBV3-1; clone size: few; CDR3 protein: CASSYRGTGEAFF; CDR3 DNA: TGTGCCAGCAGCTACAGGGGAACGGGTGAAGCTTTCTTT
J gene: TRBJ2-1; D gene: -; V gene: TRBV20-1; clone size: -; CDR3 protein: CSATLFGNNNEQFF; CDR3 DNA: TGCAGTGCGACGCTTTTCGGGAACAACAATGAGCAGTTCTTC
J gene: TRBJ2-7; D gene: -; V gene: TRBV24-1; clone size: few; CDR3 protein: CATSSPGPPYEQYF; CDR3 DNA: TGTGCCACGAGTAGTCCAGGACCGCCCTACGAGCAGTACTTC
J gene: TRBJ2-7; D gene: TRBD2; V gene: TRBV6-6; clone size: few; CDR3 protein: CASSYSLTGGEQYF; CDR3 DNA: TGTGCCAGCAGTTACTCCTTGACGGGAGGCGAACAGTACTTC
J gene: TRBJ1-2; D gene: -; V gene: TRBV6-5; clone size: few; CDR3 protein: CASSYSRTDILVANYGYTF; CDR3 DNA: TGTGCCAGCAGTTACAGTCGGACGGACATACTAGTAGCTAACTATGGCTACACCTTC